The clone carrying this TCR beta chain has only a few counts. Its target is not known. This entry is derived from a study of cytomegalovirus exposure and HLA in healthy donors. General study results and limits: In an earlier analysis, productive rearrangement rates for most beta V segments clustered near 87% or 30%.

Primers: 60 Vbeta forward and 13 Jbeta reverse. Profiled with immunoSEQ multiplex PCR; TCRdb holds only in-frame clones, not every one. The sample holds under 200,000 clones, 65% to 85% seen once. The CDR3 consists of 13 residues. The specimen was PBMCs. The chain couples TRBV21-1 to TRBJ2-7; TRBD1, the table's D call, was not compared with the DNA. TRBV21-1 counts as a pseudogene. This TCR derives from a woman between 45 and 65 years old in good health and CMV-seropositive. CDR3 residues: CASSRRGGYEQYF. The DNA of the CDR3 is TGTGCCAGCAGCAGAAGAGGGGGCTACGAGCAGTACTTC.